The 32 T cell receptor beta chains below all came from one sample that was sequenced in a study of T cells in localized non-small cell lung cancer. TCRdb's copy holds only in-frame clones and misses some; the assay was immunoSEQ multiplex PCR. The sample lists roughly 17,000 clones; over 80% were seen once. The material sequenced was peripheral blood, taken before any cancer treatment. The receptors shown here come from a female donor aged 60 or older with stage I lung adenocarcinoma.

The V call is TRBV19, the J call TRBJ1-6; 10 bases align to TRBD1. CDR1 and CDR2 from the germline V gene are LNHDA and SQIVND (reference sequence). CDR3 size: 14 residues. Trimming at V came to 6 bases and at J to 9 bases, leaving 5 bases not matched to a gene. CDR3 protein: CASRRTGGASPLHF. CDR3 in DNA: TGTGCCAGTAGGAGGACAGGGGGTGCTTCACCCCTCCACTTT.

V is TRBV7-2 and J is TRBJ1-2, with TRBD1 identical over 7 bases. Trimming cost V 6 bases and J 0 bases; bases outside gene matches: 1. This CDR3 comprises 13 residues. CDR1 is SGHTA and CDR2 is FQGNSA in the germline V gene. The DNA of the CDR3 is TGTGCCAGCAGGGGACAGACTAACTATGGCTACACCTTC. Amino acids: CASRGQTNYGYTF.

The CDR3 is CASSVSAVMNTEAFF. Written as DNA, the CDR3 is TGTGCCAGCAGTGTGTCAGCGGTTATGAACACTGAAGCTTTCTTT. This rearrangement joins TRBV2 to TRBJ1-1; D is unclear. The V gene's germline CDR1 is SNHLY and CDR2 FYNNEI. V was clipped by 4 bases and J by 0 bases, with 12 bases between them. This CDR3 contains 15 residues. Full variable domain (remainder filled in from reference TRBV2 and TRBJ1-1): EPEVTQTPSHQVTQMGQEVILRCVPISNHLYFYWYRQILGQKVEFLVSFYNNEISEKSEIFDDQFSVERPDGSNFTLKIRSTKLEDSAMYFCASSVSAVMNTEAFFGQGTRLTVV.

This clone showed up just once. The CDR3 sequence is CASSQDRAPRFHF. CDR3 in DNA: TGTGCCAGCAGCCAAGATCGCGCACCGAGATTCCACTTT. The chain couples TRBV4-2 to TRBJ1-6; D remains ambiguous. Germline V gives CDR1 LGHNA, CDR2 YNFKEQ. CDR3 length: 13 amino acids. The ends were cut back, 0 bases at V and 17 bases at J, with 14 bases in the middle.

The chain recombines TRBV18 with TRBJ2-1; 8 nucleotides match TRBD2. V dropped 3 bases and J dropped 7; count of bases not matched to a gene: 8. The germline V gene encodes CDR1 KGHSH and CDR2 LQKENI. The CDR3 is made up of 15 amino acids. CDR3 bases: TGTGCCAGCTCACCTCCCAGCGGGGGCCGAAATGAGCAGTTCTTC. Its translation: CASSPPSGGRNEQFF.

J is TRBJ2-5 and V is TRBV30; D gene uncertain. Germline assignment: CDR1 GTSNPN and CDR2 SVGIG (reference sequence). V was trimmed by 4 bases and J by 5 bases, leaving 14 bases between them. This CDR3 region has 13 residues. CDR3 coding DNA: TGTGCCTGGACCTACGATATTTCGGAGACCCAGTACTTC. Its protein product is CAWTYDISETQYF.

The V call is TRBV5-5, the J call TRBJ1-1; D not certain. This CDR3 region has 14 residues. V was clipped by 2 bases and J by 0 bases, with 8 bases between them. Germline V gene data show CDR1 as SGHKS and CDR2 as YYEKEE (reference sequence). The CDR3 bases are TGTGCCAGCAGCTTTTCAACGGTGAACACTGAAGCTTTCTTT. Amino acid sequence: CASSFSTVNTEAFF.

This chain links TRBV7-2 with TRBJ2-6, with TRBD1 identical over 8 bases. The length of the CDR3 is 16 residues. The V gene's germline CDR1 is SGHTA and CDR2 FQGNSA. V shed 5 bases, J shed 8 bases, and the junction held 11 bases outside the gene matches. CDR3 amino acids: CASSLRGQGVSNVLTF. CDR3 nucleotide sequence: TGTGCCAGCAGCCTCCGTGGACAGGGAGTATCCAACGTCCTGACTTTC.

This rearrangement joins TRBV7-3 to TRBJ2-1; weak D call: TRBD2 (5 bases). Looked up from germline, CDR1 is SGHTA and CDR2 is FQGTGA. This CDR3 has 13 amino acids. With 4 bases removed from V and 13 bases from J, the gap between germline ends came to 17 bases. The chain's CDR3 is CASSSSFGVLQFF. The CDR3 region has the DNA TGTGCCAGCAGCTCATCATTCGGGGTACTACAGTTCTTC.

The V gene is TRBV4-1, the J gene TRBJ2-4; a possible D gene is TRBD2 (5 bases). The CDR3 contains 14 residues. Germline CDR1 MGHRA, CDR2 YSYEKL. V gave up 2 bases and J gave up 6 bases, with 11 bases separating them. In nucleotides, the CDR3 is TGCGCCAGCAGCCAAAATCCGGCGGGAAACATTCAGTACTTC. This translates into CASSQNPAGNIQYF.

The count of this clone is one. J is TRBJ1-3 and V is TRBV14; 7 positions agree with TRBD1. Germline values: CDR1 SGHDN, CDR2 FVKESK. J gave up 7 bases and V 4 bases, and 4 bases lay outside the gene matches. The CDR3 runs 13 residues. CDR3 DNA sequence: TGTGCCAGCAGCCTGACAGGGCGGAACACCATATATTTT. It encodes CASSLTGRNTIYF.

This sequence joins TRBV2 and TRBJ2-1; 11 positions match TRBD1. Germline V gene data show CDR1 as SNHLY and CDR2 as FYNNEI. The length of the CDR3 is 15 residues. The J segment lost 4 bases and the V segment lost 7 bases, leaving 6 bases of the junction unmatched. The CDR3 region is CASKLGQGAYNEQFF. In DNA, the CDR3 is TGTGCCAGCAAACTCGGACAGGGGGCTTACAATGAGCAGTTCTTC.

This chain links TRBV7-2 with TRBJ1-2; D remains ambiguous. The CDR3 is 14 amino acids. Per germline, CDR1 SGHTA and CDR2 FQGNSA. V lost 5 bases, J lost 5 bases, and 15 bases lay in between. The CDR3 nucleotides are TGTGCCAGCAGCCGGGCGGGAGCCGTTTATGGCTACACCTTC. This encodes CASSRAGAVYGYTF.

This chain joins TRBV4-3 and TRBJ2-2; TRBD2 aligns across 8 bases. With V trimmed by 4 bases and J by 3 bases, 7 bases remained unmatched. CDR1 and CDR2 from the germline V gene are LGHNA and YSLEER. The CDR3 loop spans 16 amino acids. DNA of the CDR3: TGCGCCAGCAGCCCAATCGGGGGGGAGGACACCGGGGAGCTGTTTTTT. Translating it yields CASSPIGGEDTGELFF.

V gene TRBV14 combines with J gene TRBJ1-2; D remains ambiguous. With 0 bases removed from V and 7 bases from J, the gap between germline ends came to 15 bases. This CDR3 spans 15 amino acids. Germline V lookup: CDR1 SGHDN, CDR2 FVKESK. CDR3 sequence reads: CASSQENWGALGYTF. The CDR3, as DNA: TGTGCCAGCAGCCAAGAAAATTGGGGTGCACTTGGCTACACCTTC. Together with reference TRBV14 and TRBJ1-2, the CDR3 gives the full variable domain: EAGVTQFPSHSVIEKGQTVTLRCDPISGHDNLYWYRRVMGKEIKFLLHFVKESKQDESGMPNNRFLAERTGGTYSTLKVQPAELEDSGVYFCASSQENWGALGYTFGSGTRLTVV.

The CDR3 coding sequence is TGTGCCAGCAGTAGCCCAGGGTCTACTATGTTTTGGCAGTACTTC. It yields the protein CASSSPGSTMFWQYF. The rearrangement uses TRBV28 and TRBJ2-7; weak D call: TRBD1 (5 bases). The germline CDR1 and CDR2 sequences are MDHEN and SYDVKM. V was pared by 5 bases and J by 9 bases, with 23 bases between. The CDR3 loop spans 15 amino acids.

V and J are TRBV18 and TRBJ2-1; D remains ambiguous. Germline V CDR1 and CDR2: KGHSH, LQKENI. The ends were cut back, 2 bases at V and 4 bases at J, with 12 bases in the middle. This CDR3 has 15 amino acids. The CDR3 nucleotides are TGTGCCAGCTCACCAACTCCCGCGAGGTACAATGAGCAGTTCTTC. This translates into CASSPTPARYNEQFF.

In DNA, the CDR3 is TGCGCCAGCAGTTCGAGGGCCTACAATGAGCAGTTCTTC. Translating it yields CASSSRAYNEQFF. V usage is TRBV5-1 and J usage is TRBJ2-1; perhaps TRBD2 as D (5 bases). V lost 5 bases and J 2 bases, leaving 8 bases between the germline ends. The CDR3 is 13 residues long. Germline lookup yields CDR1 SGHRS and CDR2 YFSETQ.

The rearrangement uses TRBV7-9 and TRBJ1-4; D is unclear. Germline CDR1 SEHNR, CDR2 FQNEAQ (reference sequence). Trimming cost V 5 bases and J 13 bases, with 23 bases left between them. The CDR3 consists of 15 residues. CDR3 protein: CASSQSFNTTKRLFF. CDR3 DNA: TGTGCCAGCAGCCAATCCTTCAACACTACTAAGAGACTGTTTTTT. The variable domain in full, with the rest retrieved from reference TRBV7-9 and TRBJ1-4, is DTGVSQNPRHKITKRGQNVTFRCDPISEHNRLYWYRQTLGQGPEFLTYFQNEAQLEKSRLLSDRFSAERPKGSFSTLEIQRTEQGDSAMYLCASSQSFNTTKRLFFGSGTQLSVL.

This clone was observed a few times. The J gene is TRBJ2-1, the V gene TRBV20-1; no clear D gene. Trimming left V 5 bases short and J 4 bases short, with 6 bases between. CDR3 length: 11 residues. The germline CDR1 and CDR2 sequences are DFQATT and SNEGSKA (reference sequence). The CDR3 spells CSAGRYNEQFF. The CDR3 DNA follows: TGCAGTGCTGGCCGATACAATGAGCAGTTCTTC.

The chain has TRBV4-1 and TRBJ2-7; TRBD1 aligns across 7 bases. With V trimmed by 2 bases and J by 2 bases, 6 bases remained unmatched. This CDR3 region has 15 residues. CDR1 is MGHRA and CDR2 is YSYEKL in the germline V gene. For the CDR3, the DNA is TGCGCCAGCAGCCAACCGGGACAGAAAGCCTACGAGCAGTACTTC. It encodes CASSQPGQKAYEQYF.

This clone has a single count. V gene TRBV7-8 combines with J gene TRBJ1-1; 8 bases match TRBD1. The CDR3 sequence is 16 residues long. Trimming removed 5 bases from V and 1 base from J; junction bases left unmatched: 9. Germline CDR1 SGHVS, CDR2 FQNEAQ. The CDR3 sequence is CASSLITTGANTEAFF. CDR3 sequence (DNA): TGTGCCAGCAGCCTCATAACGACAGGGGCGAACACTGAAGCTTTCTTT.

This chain connects TRBV19 to TRBJ1-1; no reliable D call. Germline loops: CDR1 LNHDA, CDR2 SQIVND (reference sequence). This CDR3 is built from 13 residues. V shed 7 bases and J shed 0 bases, with 9 bases lying between them. CDR3: CASNDLVNTEAFF. The CDR3 nucleotides read TGTGCCAGTAACGACCTAGTGAACACTGAAGCTTTCTTT.

This clone was recorded a few times. The chain uses TRBV27 and TRBJ1-2; D is perhaps TRBD1 (6 bases). Germline V gene sequence: CDR1 MNHEY, CDR2 SMNVEV (reference sequence). This CDR3 has 14 amino acids. Trimming took 5 bases from V and 7 from J, leaving 17 bases between them. The CDR3 here is CASSDTGAWPGYTF. The CDR3 bases are TGTGCCAGCAGTGATACGGGGGCCTGGCCTGGCTACACCTTC.

This clone was recorded a few times. The chain is built from TRBV7-2 and TRBJ2-2, with 7 bases lining up with TRBD1. The CDR3 consists of 15 residues. The V segment lost 5 bases and the J segment 5 bases; nucleotides outside the gene matches: 8. Germline CDR1 is SGHTA and CDR2 is FQGNSA. The CDR3 DNA is TGTGCCAGCAGCGAACGGACAGGTCCTACCGGGGAGCTGTTTTTT. As protein: CASSERTGPTGELFF.

The chain has TRBV19 and TRBJ2-2; D gene ambiguous. V was shortened by 3 bases and J by 6 bases, with 14 bases between the two germline ends. The CDR3 extends over 15 amino acids. The germline V gene encodes CDR1 LNHDA and CDR2 SQIVND (reference sequence). The chain's CDR3 is CASSIQAGRAGELFF. CDR3 nucleotide sequence: TGTGCCAGTAGTATTCAGGCTGGTCGTGCCGGGGAGCTGTTTTTT.

As regards this clone: An end of the junction does not agree with germline; a read error may underlie this. Other nucleotide sequences in the sample specify the same CDR3. V usage is TRBV19 and J usage is TRBJ1-1, with D perhaps TRBD1 (6 bases). This CDR3 has 15 residues. Germline CDR1 LNHDA, CDR2 SQIVND (reference sequence). This CDR3 reads CASRSDQGLGTEAFF. The CDR3 DNA sequence: TGTGCCAGTAGAAGCGACCAGGGGTTGGGCACTGAAGCCTTCTTT.

The rearrangement uses TRBV7-9 and TRBJ2-5, with a possible D match to TRBD2 (5 bases). V dropped 2 bases and J dropped 2 bases, with 9 bases sitting between them. The CDR3 is made up of 14 amino acids. The V gene's germline CDR1 is SEHNR and CDR2 FQNEAQ (reference sequence). The CDR3 DNA reads TGTGCCAGCAGCTTATATCCGGGGCAAGAGACCCAGTACTTC. Translation gives CASSLYPGQETQYF.

This clone has only a few counts. The chain links TRBV9 to TRBJ2-7; unclear D gene. Deletions cut 0 bases from V and 2 bases from J, with 15 bases between. CDR1 and CDR2 from the germline V gene are SGDLS and YYNGEE. The CDR3 contains 16 residues. Here the CDR3 reads CASSVGLGAVTYEQYF. CDR3 sequence (DNA): TGTGCCAGCAGCGTAGGTCTTGGTGCAGTAACCTACGAGCAGTACTTC.

The rearrangement links TRBV10-3 to TRBJ2-1; a possible D gene is TRBD2 (5 bases). Deletions cut 7 bases from V and 9 bases from J, with 13 bases between. There are 12 residues in the CDR3. Germline loops: CDR1 ENHRY, CDR2 SYGVKD. The CDR3 DNA follows: TGTGCCATCACCCCGGACTGGGGTGAGCAGTTCTTC. Protein product: CAITPDWGEQFF.

The chain couples TRBV27 to TRBJ2-1; 11 nucleotides agree with TRBD1. The CDR3 contains 14 residues. Germline V gene data show CDR1 as MNHEY and CDR2 as SMNVEV (reference sequence). With V trimmed by 5 bases and J by 8 bases, 5 bases remained unmatched. CDR3 residues: CASSRTGGSHEQFF. In DNA form, the CDR3 reads TGTGCCAGCAGTCGGACAGGGGGCAGCCATGAGCAGTTCTTC.

CDR3 DNA: TGTGCCAGCAGTTACCGTCGGGGGTCAGATACGCAGTATTTT. It encodes CASSYRRGSDTQYF. The V call is TRBV6-5, the J call TRBJ2-3; a weak D match, TRBD2 (6 bases). Trimming cost V 2 bases and J 4 bases, with 10 bases left between them. The CDR3 totals 14 residues. Germline CDR1 reads MNHEY; CDR2 reads SVGAGI.